The 21 T cell receptor beta chains reported below all come from one sample, sequenced in a study of blood T cell repertoires in COVID-19 (TCRdb year 2020). The library came from the immunoSEQ multiplex PCR assay. TCRdb provides this immuneACCESS table in a form limited to in-frame rearrangements. Some clones are lacking; in checked studies, under half of them reflect an unresolved V gene, and why the rest are absent is not known. The sample records 250,000 to 300,000 clones, roughly 85% of which are singletons. The ten largest clonotypes hold about 5.1% of the sample. The specimen was peripheral blood. All receptors derive from a man aged 50 or older with active or convalescent COVID-19.

The genes are TRBV4-3 and TRBJ2-2; D not certain. The CDR3 contains 15 residues. V lost 3 bases to trimming and J lost 6 bases, with 14 bases between them. Germline assignment: CDR1 LGHNA and CDR2 YSLEER. The CDR3 reads CASSQTLATPGELFF. In DNA form, the CDR3 reads TGCGCCAGCAGCCAGACTCTCGCAACCCCCGGGGAGCTGTTTTTT.

The chain links TRBV19 to TRBJ2-1; the D gene is possibly TRBD1 (5 bases). This CDR3 is 13 amino acids long. Germline CDR1 reads LNHDA; CDR2 reads SQIVND (reference sequence). V shed 7 bases and J shed 5 bases, with 12 bases lying between them. CDR3: CASNLGRDNEQFF. For the CDR3, the DNA is TGTGCCAGTAACCTGGGCAGGGACAATGAGCAGTTCTTC. The complete variable domain, with remaining parts taken from reference TRBV19 and TRBJ2-1, reads DGGITQSPKYLFRKEGQNVTLSCEQNLNHDAMYWYRQDPGQGLRLIYYSQIVNDFQKGDIAEGYSVSREKKESFPLTVTSAQKNPTAFYLCASNLGRDNEQFFGPGTRLTVL.

This chain uses TRBV9 with TRBJ2-3, with 8 nucleotides matching TRBD2. CDR1 is SGDLS and CDR2 is YYNGEE in the germline V gene. Trimming took 0 bases from V and 1 from J; bases not matched to a gene: 7. The CDR3 has 17 residues. For the CDR3, the DNA is TGTGCCAGCAGCGTAGCGTCAAGCGGGGGTGGCACAGATACGCAGTATTTT. Protein sequence: CASSVASSGGGTDTQYF. Filled out from reference TRBV9 and TRBJ2-3, the complete variable domain reads DSGVTQTPKHLITATGQRVTLRCSPRSGDLSVYWYQQSLDQGLQFLIQYYNGEERAKGNILERFSAQQFPDLHSELNLSSLELGDSALYFCASSVASSGGGTDTQYFGPGTRLTVL.

This chain connects TRBV19 to TRBJ2-7, with 11 bases identical to TRBD2. V shed 7 bases, J shed 2 bases, and the junction held 10 bases outside the gene matches. This CDR3 comprises 16 residues. Germline loops: CDR1 LNHDA, CDR2 SQIVND (reference sequence). The CDR3, as DNA: TGTGCCAGTACCATAGCCGGGACTAGCGGTACCTACGAGCAGTACTTC. Its protein is CASTIAGTSGTYEQYF.

This chain links TRBV15 with TRBJ2-2; D unclear. V lost 0 bases and J lost 8, with 4 bases in between. The CDR3 is 12 residues long. Germline values: CDR1 LNHNV, CDR2 YYDKDF (reference sequence). The CDR3, as DNA: TGTGCCACCAGCAGAGATACAGGGGAGCTGTTTTTT. Its protein product is CATSRDTGELFF.

The chain employs TRBV2 and TRBJ2-1; TRBD2 matches 10 bases. V trimming: 8 bases; J trimming: 9 bases; junction bases outside the gene matches: 16. CDR3 length: 16 amino acids. Germline V gives CDR1 SNHLY, CDR2 FYNNEI. The CDR3 protein is CASLLSIAGGLGEQFF. CDR3 nucleotide sequence: TGTGCCAGCCTCCTCTCGATAGCGGGAGGATTGGGTGAGCAGTTCTTC. The whole variable domain, filled in from reference TRBV2 and TRBJ2-1, reads EPEVTQTPSHQVTQMGQEVILRCVPISNHLYFYWYRQILGQKVEFLVSFYNNEISEKSEIFDDQFSVERPDGSNFTLKIRSTKLEDSAMYFCASLLSIAGGLGEQFFGPGTRLTVL.

The chain uses TRBV6-5 and TRBJ2-3; 11 bases map to TRBD1. This CDR3 region has 14 residues. J lost 6 bases, V lost 5 bases, and 4 bases had no gene match. In germline, CDR1 is MNHEY, CDR2 SVGAGI. CDR3 in DNA: TGTGCCAGCAGTAGGGGACAGGGGGGGGATACGCAGTATTTT. Translation gives CASSRGQGGDTQYF.

The J gene is TRBJ1-5, the V gene TRBV19; D gene unclear. This CDR3 is 14 amino acids long. V was trimmed by 5 bases and J by 6 bases, leaving 14 bases between them. CDR1 and CDR2 from the germline V gene are LNHDA and SQIVND (reference sequence). The CDR3 nucleotides are TGTGCCAGTAGTGGGAGAAGGGTGGGTCAGCCCCAGCATTTT. Protein sequence: CASSGRRVGQPQHF. Variable domain in full (rest from reference TRBV19 and TRBJ1-5): DGGITQSPKYLFRKEGQNVTLSCEQNLNHDAMYWYRQDPGQGLRLIYYSQIVNDFQKGDIAEGYSVSREKKESFPLTVTSAQKNPTAFYLCASSGRRVGQPQHFGDGTRLSIL.

CDR3: CASGLVRIPAGESNEQFF. CDR3 nucleotide sequence: TGTGCTAGTGGTTTGGTGCGAATCCCCGCGGGAGAGTCAAATGAGCAGTTCTTC. J is TRBJ2-1 and V is TRBV12-5, with 7 bases matching TRBD2. The V gene's germline CDR1 is LGHNT and CDR2 FRNRAP. V trimming: 0 bases; J trimming: 7 bases; junction bases outside the gene matches: 15. The CDR3 is made up of 18 amino acids. Variable domain in full (rest from reference TRBV12-5 and TRBJ2-1): DARVTQTPRHKVTEMGQEVTMRCQPILGHNTVFWYRQTMMQGLELLAYFRNRAPLDDSGMPKDRFSAEMPDATLATLKIQPSEPRDSAVYFCASGLVRIPAGESNEQFFGPGTRLTVL.

The chain employs TRBV5-4 and TRBJ2-2, with 7 bases matching TRBD2. The germline V gene encodes CDR1 SGHNT and CDR2 YYREEE (reference sequence). This CDR3 is 15 amino acids long. The trim removed 0 bases at V and 6 bases at J, leaving 5 bases unmatched. The CDR3 region is CASSLGGGPAGELFF. CDR3 coding DNA: TGTGCCAGCAGCTTGGGGGGAGGGCCGGCCGGGGAGCTGTTTTTT. Full variable domain (remainder filled in from reference TRBV5-4 and TRBJ2-2): ETGVTQSPTHLIKTRGQQVTLRCSSQSGHNTVSWYQQALGQGPQFIFQYYREEENGRGNFPPRFSGLQFPNYSSELNVNALELDDSALYLCASSLGGGPAGELFFGEGSRLTVL.

The rearrangement joins TRBV7-8 to TRBJ2-7, with 11 bases fitting TRBD2. Trimming took 5 bases from V and 7 from J; bases not matched to a gene: 10. CDR1 and CDR2 (germline): SGHVS, FQNEAQ. CDR3 size: 15 residues. The CDR3: CASSPNSGRAREQYF. The CDR3 DNA is TGTGCCAGCAGCCCCAATAGCGGGAGGGCCAGGGAGCAGTACTTC.

The chain joins TRBV5-1 to TRBJ2-2, with D perhaps matching TRBD1 (6 bases). Germline V gene lookup returns CDR1 SGHRS and CDR2 YFSETQ. The V end was cut by 3 bases, the J end by 6 bases, with 12 bases between. The CDR3 extends over 14 amino acids. Here the CDR3 DNA reads TGCGCCAGCAGCTCAGGACAGTCCCCCGGGGAGCTGTTTTTT. It specifies CASSSGQSPGELFF. The whole variable domain, remainder taken from reference TRBV5-1 and TRBJ2-2, is KAGVTQTPRYLIKTRGQQVTLSCSPISGHRSVSWYQQTPGQGLQFLFEYFSETQRNKGNFPGRFSGRQFSNSRSEMNVSTLELGDSALYLCASSSGQSPGELFFGEGSRLTVL.

This clone was recorded a few times. The gene calls are TRBV5-1 and TRBJ1-6; TRBD1 matches 9 bases. The trim removed 0 bases at V and 7 bases at J, leaving 5 bases unmatched. The CDR3 contains 16 residues. CDR1 and CDR2 (germline): SGHRS, YFSETQ. CDR3 in DNA: TGCGCCAGCAGCTTGGCCCTGGGGACAGGGAATTCACCCCTCCACTTT. As protein: CASSLALGTGNSPLHF.

The chain recombines TRBV19 with TRBJ1-6, with a weak D call TRBD1 (5 bases). CDR3 size: 16 residues. The germline gives CDR1 LNHDA, CDR2 SQIVND (reference sequence). Trimming took off 7 bases at V and 2 bases at J, with 15 bases between the two ends. DNA for the CDR3: TGTGCCAGTACTTGGGCCCAGGGCACCTATAATTCACCCCTCCACTTT. Translated: CASTWAQGTYNSPLHF.

This chain joins TRBV9 and TRBJ2-3; D may be TRBD2 (5 bases). CDR1 and CDR2 (germline): SGDLS, YYNGEE. Trimming took off 0 bases at V and 1 base at J, with 9 bases between the two ends. This CDR3 region has 15 residues. The CDR3 bases are TGTGCCAGCAGCGTAGAGGCGCGGGGCACAGATACGCAGTATTTT. Translating gives CASSVEARGTDTQYF.

The chain recombines TRBV6-5 with TRBJ1-2; TRBD1 agrees at 9 bases. CDR1 is MNHEY, CDR2 SVGAGI, per germline. There are 14 residues in the CDR3. Trimming took 7 bases from V and 4 from J; bases not matched to a gene: 7. CDR3 amino acids: CASNPRTGAYGYTF. The CDR3 DNA sequence: TGTGCCAGCAACCCGAGGACAGGGGCCTATGGCTACACCTTC.

V and J are TRBV29-1 and TRBJ1-5; possible D gene TRBD1, 6 bases. CDR1 and CDR2 (germline): SQVTM, ANQGSEA. V was trimmed by 3 bases and J by 1 base, leaving 13 bases between them. This CDR3 has 15 residues. CDR3 nucleotide sequence: TGCAGCGTTGACTCCGGACAGAAAAGCAATCAGCCCCAGCATTTT. Amino acids: CSVDSGQKSNQPQHF.

This clone was recorded once. The V call is TRBV3-1 (or the pseudogene TRBV3-2), the J call TRBJ1-6; D uncertain. CDR1 and CDR2 (germline): LGHDT, YNNKEL (reference sequence). The CDR3 is 16 residues long. V was trimmed by 2 bases and J by 4 bases, leaving 12 bases between them. CDR3 nucleotide sequence: TGTGCCAGCAGCCAATCCCCATCCACTTATAATTCACCCCTCCACTTT. It encodes CASSQSPSTYNSPLHF.

This clone showed up just a few times. This sequence joins TRBV11-2 and TRBJ2-1, with 11 bases fitting TRBD2. The junction had 8 bases not matched to a gene; V was cut back by 5 bases and J by 5 bases. Per germline, CDR1 SGHAT and CDR2 FQNNGV. The CDR3 is made up of 16 amino acids. The CDR3 sequence: CASSPYSGRADNEQFF. Written as DNA, the CDR3 is TGTGCCAGCAGCCCCTATAGCGGGAGGGCCGACAATGAGCAGTTCTTC. Based on the CDR3 plus reference TRBV11-2 and TRBJ2-1, the full variable domain is EAGVAQSPRYKIIEKRQSVAFWCNPISGHATLYWYQQILGQGPKLLIQFQNNGVVDDSQLPKDRFSAERLKGVDSTLKIQPAKLEDSAVYLCASSPYSGRADNEQFFGPGTRLTVL.

This clone has only one observation. The chain links TRBV12-5 to TRBJ1-5; possible D gene TRBD1, 6 bases. V shed 3 bases and J shed 5 bases, with 11 bases lying between them. Germline-derived CDR1 and CDR2 are LGHNT and FRNRAP. This CDR3 is built from 14 residues. The CDR3 sequence: CASGFGDNYQPQHF. DNA for the CDR3: TGTGCTAGTGGTTTTGGGGACAACTATCAGCCCCAGCATTTT.

In its sample, this clone was seen once. The V call is TRBV3-1 (or the pseudogene TRBV3-2), the J call TRBJ1-6, with 7 nucleotides matching TRBD1. The V and J ends lost 4 bases and 8 bases, in that order; junction bases with no gene match: 8. The germline CDR1 and CDR2 sequences are LGHDT and YNNKEL (reference sequence). CDR3 length: 15 amino acids. The CDR3 spells CASSPRQGVDSPLHF. The CDR3 coding sequence is TGTGCCAGCAGCCCGAGACAGGGTGTGGATTCACCCCTCCACTTT.